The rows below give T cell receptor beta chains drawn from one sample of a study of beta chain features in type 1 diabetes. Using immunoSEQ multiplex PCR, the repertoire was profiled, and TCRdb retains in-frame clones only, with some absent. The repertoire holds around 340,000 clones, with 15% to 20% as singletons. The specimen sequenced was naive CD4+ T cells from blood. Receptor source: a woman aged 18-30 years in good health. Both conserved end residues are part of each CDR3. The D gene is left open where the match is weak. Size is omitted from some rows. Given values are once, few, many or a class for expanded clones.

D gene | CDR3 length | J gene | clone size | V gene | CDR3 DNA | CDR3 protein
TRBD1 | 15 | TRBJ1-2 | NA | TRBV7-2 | TGTGCCAGCAGCTCACAGAGGGGACAGGGGTACGGCTACACCTTC | CASSSQRGQGYGYTF
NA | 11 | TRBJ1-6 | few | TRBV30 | TGTGCCTGGAGTCGTAATTCACCCCTCCACTTT | CAWSRNSPLHF
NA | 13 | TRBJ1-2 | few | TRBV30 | TGTGCCTGGAGTGTACAGGAGATCTATGGCTACACCTTC | CAWSVQEIYGYTF
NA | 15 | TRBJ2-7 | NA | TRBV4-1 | TGCGCCAGCAGCCAAGTGGGGGCCACGCTACGCGAGCAGTACTTC | CASSQVGATLREQYF
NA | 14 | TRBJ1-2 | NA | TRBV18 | TGTGCCAGCTCACCAAACAGCCTCTACTATGGCTACACCTTC | CASSPNSLYYGYTF
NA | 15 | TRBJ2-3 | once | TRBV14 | TGTGCCAGCAGCAAAAGGGAGACTCTCGGGGATACGCAGTATTTT | CASSKRETLGDTQYF
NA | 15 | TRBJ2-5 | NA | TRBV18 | TGTGCCAGCTCGCCTCAGGGCTGGGGAAAAGAGACCCAGTACTTC | CASSPQGWGKETQYF
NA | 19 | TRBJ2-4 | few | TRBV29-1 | TGCAGCGTTGAAGATCCCAGGGATCTTCCCAACCTAGCCAAAAACATTCAGTACTTC | CSVEDPRDLPNLAKNIQYF
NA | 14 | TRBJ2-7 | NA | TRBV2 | TGTGCCAGCAGTGCCCCCTTGAGGACCTACGAGCAGTACTTC | CASSAPLRTYEQYF
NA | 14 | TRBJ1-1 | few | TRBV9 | TGTGCCAGCAGCGAGGGGACATGGGTTACTGAAGCTTTCTTT | CASSEGTWVTEAFF
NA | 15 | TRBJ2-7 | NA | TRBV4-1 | TGCGCCAGCAGCCAAGCCTGGGGCAAAACCTACGAGCAGTACTTC | CASSQAWGKTYEQYF
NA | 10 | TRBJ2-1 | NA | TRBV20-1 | TGCAGTGCTAGGGCGGGTGAGCAGTTCTTC | CSARAGEQFF
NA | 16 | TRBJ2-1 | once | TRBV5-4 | TGTGCCAGCAGCTTGGAGCGTGACGTGGCCTACAATGAGCAGTTCTTC | CASSLERDVAYNEQFF
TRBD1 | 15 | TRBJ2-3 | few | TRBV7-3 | TGTGCCAGCAGCCGTTCCGGACAGGGCACAGATACGCAGTATTTT | CASSRSGQGTDTQYF
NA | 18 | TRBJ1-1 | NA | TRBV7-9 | TGTGCCAGCAGCTTAGCAGGGGCAGGCCTGGTGAAGAGGACTGAAGCTTTCTTT | CASSLAGAGLVKRTEAFF
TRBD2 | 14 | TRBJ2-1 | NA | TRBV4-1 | TGCGCCAGCCGCATGCCGGGAGGTAGGAATGAGCAGTTCTTC | CASRMPGGRNEQFF
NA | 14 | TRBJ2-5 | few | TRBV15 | TGTGCCACCAGCAGAGATAGGGGCCAAGAGACCCAGTACTTC | CATSRDRGQETQYF
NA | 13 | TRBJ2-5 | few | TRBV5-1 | TGCGCCAGCAGCTTGGCCCCGGGAGAGACCCAGTACTTC | CASSLAPGETQYF
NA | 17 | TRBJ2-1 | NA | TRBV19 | TGTGCCAGTAGTGGGTCTAGCGACCGTCGGGCGTACAATGAGCAGTTCTTC | CASSGSSDRRAYNEQFF
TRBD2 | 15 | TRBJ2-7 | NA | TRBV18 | TGTGCCAGCTCCCGACCGACTAGCGGAGACTACGAGCAGTACTTC | CASSRPTSGDYEQYF
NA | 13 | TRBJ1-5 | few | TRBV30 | TGTGCCTGGAGTGGGCAGGGGAAGCAGCCCCAGCATTTT | CAWSGQGKQPQHF
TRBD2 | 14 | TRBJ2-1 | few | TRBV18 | TGTGCCAGCTCACCAGGACTAGCGGACAATGAGCAGTTCTTC | CASSPGLADNEQFF
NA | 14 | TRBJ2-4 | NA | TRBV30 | TGTGCCTGGAGTGTAGGCGGGGTCGGAAACATTCAGTACTTC | CAWSVGGVGNIQYF
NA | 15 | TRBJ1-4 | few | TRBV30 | TGTGCCTGGACGACAGGTCTAGCAACTAATGAAAAACTGTTTTTT | CAWTTGLATNEKLFF
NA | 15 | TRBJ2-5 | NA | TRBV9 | TGTGCCAGCAGCGTAGTGGGCAACCCAGGGGAGACCCAGTACTTC | CASSVVGNPGETQYF
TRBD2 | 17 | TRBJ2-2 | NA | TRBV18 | TGTGCCAGCTCACAGTTTTCGGGAGGGACAAGCACCGGGGAGCTGTTTTTT | CASSQFSGGTSTGELFF
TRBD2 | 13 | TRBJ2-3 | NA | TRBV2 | TGTGCCAGCAGGACTAGCGGGGTGGATACGCAGTATTTT | CASRTSGVDTQYF
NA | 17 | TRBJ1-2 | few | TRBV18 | TGTGCCAGCTCACCACGGCAGGACGAGGCGGGGGGCTATGGCTACACCTTC | CASSPRQDEAGGYGYTF
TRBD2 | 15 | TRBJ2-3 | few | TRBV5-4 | TGTGCCAGCGGACCTAGCGGGAGGCGCACAGATACGCAGTATTTT | CASGPSGRRTDTQYF
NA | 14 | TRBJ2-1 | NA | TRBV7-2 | TGTGCCAGCAGCTTCGGACAGTGGTACAATGAGCAGTTCTTC | CASSFGQWYNEQFF
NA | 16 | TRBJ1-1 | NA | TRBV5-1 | TGCGCCAGCAGCTTGGCATACGGGGGGGCGAACACTGAAGCTTTCTTT | CASSLAYGGANTEAFF
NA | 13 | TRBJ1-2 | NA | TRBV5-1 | TGCGCCAGCGGCCCAACCACTAACTATGGCTACACCTTC | CASGPTTNYGYTF
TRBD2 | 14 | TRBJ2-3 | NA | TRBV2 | TGTGCCAGCTCGACTAGCGGGAGCACAGATACGCAGTATTTT | CASSTSGSTDTQYF
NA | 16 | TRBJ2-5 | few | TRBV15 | TGTGCCACCAGCAGATTTCGACAGGGACTGACAGAGACCCAGTACTTC | CATSRFRQGLTETQYF
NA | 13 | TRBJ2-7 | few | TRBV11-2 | TGTGCCAGCAGCTCGGGACTGGCATACGAGCAGTACTTC | CASSSGLAYEQYF
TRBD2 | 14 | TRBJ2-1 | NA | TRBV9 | TGTGCCAGCAGCCCGACTCCGACTAGCGGCGTTGGCATCTTC | CASSPTPTSGVGIF
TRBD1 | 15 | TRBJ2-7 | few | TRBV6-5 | TGTGCCAGCAGTTCAGGGGGCAAGATATCCTACGAGCAGTACTTC | CASSSGGKISYEQYF